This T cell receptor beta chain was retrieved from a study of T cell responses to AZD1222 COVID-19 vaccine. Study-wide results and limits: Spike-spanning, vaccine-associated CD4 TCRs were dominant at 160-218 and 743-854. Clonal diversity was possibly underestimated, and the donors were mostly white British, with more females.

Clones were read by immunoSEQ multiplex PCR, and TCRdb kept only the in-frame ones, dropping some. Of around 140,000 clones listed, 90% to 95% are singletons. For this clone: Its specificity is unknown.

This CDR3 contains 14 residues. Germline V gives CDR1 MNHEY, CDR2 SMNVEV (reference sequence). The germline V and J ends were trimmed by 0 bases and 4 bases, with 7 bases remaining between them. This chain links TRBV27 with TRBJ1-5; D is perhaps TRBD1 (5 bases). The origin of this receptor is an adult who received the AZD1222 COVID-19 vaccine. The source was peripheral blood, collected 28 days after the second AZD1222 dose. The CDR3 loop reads CASSLSGGNQPQHF. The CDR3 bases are TGTGCCAGCAGTTTATCGGGGGGAAATCAGCCCCAGCATTTT.